The 6 T cell receptor beta chains in this list originate from one sample, sequenced in a study of OX40 agonist ivuxolimab in advanced cancers. Assay used: immunoSEQ multiplex PCR; TCRdb lists only in-frame clones, some missing. The profile shows tens of thousands of clones, roughly 83% of them singletons. The source was CD4+ or CD8+ T cells sorted from blood, collected in a trial of the OX40 agonist ivuxolimab. Receptors originate from an adult with an advanced solid tumor such as melanoma, head and neck, liver or kidney cancer.

The chain has TRBV23-1 and TRBJ2-4; 8 bases are shared with TRBD2. TRBV23-1 is an ORF; its function is uncertain. With V trimmed by 8 bases and J by 8 bases, 2 bases remained unmatched. This CDR3 is built from 11 residues. This CDR3 is CASLRGDIQYF. The CDR3 region has the DNA TGCGCCAGCCTGCGGGGGGACATTCAGTACTTC.

This rearrangement joins TRBV11-3 to TRBJ1-1; D is undetermined. Trimming cost V 5 bases and J 8 bases, with 18 bases left between them. This CDR3 is 14 amino acids long. Germline values: CDR1 SGHNT, CDR2 YENEEA. CDR3 nucleotides: TGTGCCAGCAGCCGCGAAGGTGTGACCCTGGAAGCTTTCTTT. Its protein product is CASSREGVTLEAFF.

By proportion, this clone is medium-sized. The chain joins TRBV18 to TRBJ1-2; 7 nucleotides align to TRBD1. Germline lookup yields CDR1 KGHSH and CDR2 LQKENI. The CDR3 covers 16 residues. The V segment lost 3 bases and the J segment 1 base; nucleotides outside the gene matches: 8. CDR3 residues: CASSPGTVGFNYGYTF. The DNA for the CDR3 is TGTGCCAGCTCACCCGGGACAGTTGGGTTTAACTATGGCTACACCTTC.

The rearrangement links TRBV5-1 to TRBJ2-5; D not certain. CDR3 length equals 13 residues. Germline V lookup: CDR1 SGHRS, CDR2 YFSETQ. V dropped 4 bases and J dropped 4 bases, with 11 bases sitting between them. This chain's CDR3 is CASSSPAGETQYF. CDR3 nucleotide sequence: TGCGCCAGCAGCAGCCCGGCAGGAGAGACCCAGTACTTC.

CDR3 residues: CASSKKTGTGWVETQYF. The CDR3 DNA reads TGTGCCAGCAGCAAAAAAACCGGGACAGGGTGGGTGGAGACCCAGTACTTC. The chain carries TRBV21-1 and TRBJ2-5; the tabulated D call, TRBD1, remains unverified against the DNA. TRBV21-1 has pseudogene status. The CDR3 contains 17 residues.

The genes are TRBV7-2 and TRBJ2-7, with 16 positions matching TRBD2. Germline values: CDR1 SGHTA, CDR2 FQGNSA. After removal of 4 bases from V and 4 bases from J, the junction contained 10 bases not matched to a gene. The CDR3 extends over 18 amino acids. The CDR3 sequence is CASSSTGTSGRARYEQYF. CDR3 nucleotide sequence: TGTGCCAGCAGCTCTACCGGGACTAGCGGGAGGGCCCGGTACGAGCAGTACTTC. Combining the CDR3 with reference TRBV7-2 and TRBJ2-7 gives the whole variable domain GAGVSQSPSNKVTEKGKDVELRCDPISGHTALYWYRQSLGQGLEFLIYFQGNSAPDKSGLPSDRFSAERTGGSVSTLTIQRTQQEDSAVYLCASSSTGTSGRARYEQYFGPGTRLTVT.